This T cell receptor (beta chain) appears in the sequencing data of a study of shared clonotypes between healthy human individuals. Both CD45RO+ cells and CCR7-negative CD45RA+ TemRA cells were combined to make up CD8 memory. General study findings and limits: Having only a few donors restricted how much genetic and exposure-history diversity was captured.

In the case of this clone: Its antigen is unknown.

Germline-derived CDR1 and CDR2 are WNHNN and SYGVQD (reference sequence). V was clipped by 8 bases and J by 3 bases, with 24 bases between them. The CDR3 contains 17 residues. Some clones are missing from TCRdb's copy, which holds only in-frame ones; the method was immunoSEQ multiplex PCR. The data contain 550,000 to 800,000 clones, about 90% of them singletons. The sequenced material came from memory CD8+ T cells from PBMCs. Specified subset: CD45RO+ cells pooled with CCR7-negative TemRA cells. The chain links TRBV10-1 to TRBJ2-3; a weak D match, TRBD1 (5 bases). The sequence derives from a man between 18 and 29 years old in good health. Some clones in this sample may be carry-over from other donors' samples. The CDR3 DNA reads TGCGCCAGCGGAGTAATTACAGGTGATCTAAAGACAGATACGCAGTATTTT. Protein: CASGVITGDLKTDTQYF.